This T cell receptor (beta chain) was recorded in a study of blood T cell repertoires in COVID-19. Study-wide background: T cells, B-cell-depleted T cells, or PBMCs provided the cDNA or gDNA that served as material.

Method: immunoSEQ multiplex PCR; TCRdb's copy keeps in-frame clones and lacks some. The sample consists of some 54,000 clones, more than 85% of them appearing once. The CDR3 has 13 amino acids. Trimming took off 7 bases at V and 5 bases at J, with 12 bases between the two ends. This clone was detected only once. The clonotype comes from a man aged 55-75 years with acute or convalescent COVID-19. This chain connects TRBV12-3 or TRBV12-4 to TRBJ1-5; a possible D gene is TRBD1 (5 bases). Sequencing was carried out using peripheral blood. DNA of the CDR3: TGTGCCAGCACCCCGGGGGTTTATCAGCCCCAGCATTTT. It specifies CASTPGVYQPQHF.